This T cell receptor (beta chain) was sequenced during a study of blood T cell repertoires in COVID-19. Study context: Donors in the United States, Italy and Spain gave samples during acute or convalescent COVID-19. T cells, B-cell-depleted T cells, or PBMCs supplied cDNA or gDNA.

Methods used by the authors: Reference gene primer amplification gave estimated nucleated cell counts. TCRdb's copy holds only in-frame clones and misses some; the assay was immunoSEQ multiplex PCR. The V and J calls and the clone size are those of that table, but D and trimming were determined from the DNA. The sample carries some 200,000 clones, roughly 89% recorded once. The origin of this receptor is a man younger than 35 with active or convalescent COVID-19. Sequencing used peripheral blood.

CDR3 nucleotide sequence: TGTGCCAGCAGCGAAGACCCAGGACAGCGGGAAGATGGCTACACCTTC. As protein: CASSEDPGQREDGYTF. The chain employs TRBV9 and TRBJ1-2, with a weak D call TRBD1 (6 bases). Trimming removed 3 bases from V and 6 bases from J, with 21 bases in between. CDR1 and CDR2 from the germline V gene are SGDLS and YYNGEE. The CDR3 contains 16 residues.